The sequence of this T cell receptor (beta chain) was determined in a study of beta chain features in type 1 diabetes. In its sample, this clone was seen a few times. What it recognizes is unknown. The germline V gene encodes CDR1 GTSNPN and CDR2 SVGIG (reference sequence). The CDR3 has 17 residues. V dropped 3 bases and J dropped 0; count of bases not matched to a gene: 8. TCRB transcripts that were expressed got sequenced, as all of the isolated RNA had been reverse transcribed. This table comes from immunoSEQ multiplex PCR, and its TCRdb copy is limited to in-frame clones, with some not included. The data hold 450,000 to 550,000 clones, with 30% observed a single time. The study, taken as a whole, reports: Compared with healthy donors, patients appeared to share more similar naive, central memory and regulatory TCRB repertoires.

The receptor comes from a man younger than 30 in good health. The sequencing sample was made of naive CD4+ T cells from blood. The V gene is TRBV30, the J gene TRBJ2-7; TRBD2 matches 13 bases. The chain's CDR3 is CAWRAFTSGRASYEQYF. The CDR3 nucleotides read TGTGCCTGGAGGGCCTTTACTAGCGGGAGGGCCTCCTACGAGCAGTACTTC.